The 3 T cell receptor beta chains below all came from one sample that was sequenced in a study of Ad26.COV2.S vaccination and SARS-CoV-2 variants. TCRdb's table, derived via immunoSEQ multiplex PCR, lists solely in-frame clones and lacks some. The table has some 190,000 clones, around nine tenths seen once. This specimen consisted of peripheral blood, obtained after recovery from COVID-19. These receptors were collected from a human donor who had recovered from COVID-19.

This clone came up once. The chain combines TRBV3-1 (or the pseudogene TRBV3-2) with TRBJ2-7, with a possible D match to TRBD2 (7 bases). With 4 bases removed from V and 7 bases from J, the gap between germline ends came to 11 bases. The V gene's germline CDR1 is LGHDT and CDR2 YNNKEL (reference sequence). The CDR3 is 12 residues long. The CDR3 DNA follows: TGTGCCAGCAGCCGGGGAGGGGGAGAGCAGTACTTC. Protein sequence: CASSRGGGEQYF.

In this sample, this clone turned up a few times. The chain combines TRBV9 with TRBJ1-2, with TRBD1 matching over 10 bases. CDR1 is SGDLS and CDR2 is YYNGEE in the germline V gene. With 3 bases clipped from V and 8 bases from J, the junction kept 7 bases outside the gene matches. CDR3 length: 14 residues. CDR3 DNA sequence: TGTGCCAGCAGCGCCTGGGACAGGGGCGCGGGCTACACCTTC. Translated: CASSAWDRGAGYTF. Supplemented by reference TRBV9 and TRBJ1-2, the full variable domain reads DSGVTQTPKHLITATGQRVTLRCSPRSGDLSVYWYQQSLDQGLQFLIQYYNGEERAKGNILERFSAQQFPDLHSELNLSSLELGDSALYFCASSAWDRGAGYTFGSGTRLTVV.

The table lists this clone with a count of one. The chain carries TRBV4-2 and TRBJ2-1; D unclear. The CDR3 contains 13 residues. The V end was cut by 3 bases, the J end by 4 bases, with 7 bases between. CDR1 LGHNA and CDR2 YNFKEQ come from the germline V gene. This CDR3 is CASSQERYNEQFF. CDR3 coding DNA: TGTGCCAGCAGCCAGGAGAGATACAATGAGCAGTTCTTC.